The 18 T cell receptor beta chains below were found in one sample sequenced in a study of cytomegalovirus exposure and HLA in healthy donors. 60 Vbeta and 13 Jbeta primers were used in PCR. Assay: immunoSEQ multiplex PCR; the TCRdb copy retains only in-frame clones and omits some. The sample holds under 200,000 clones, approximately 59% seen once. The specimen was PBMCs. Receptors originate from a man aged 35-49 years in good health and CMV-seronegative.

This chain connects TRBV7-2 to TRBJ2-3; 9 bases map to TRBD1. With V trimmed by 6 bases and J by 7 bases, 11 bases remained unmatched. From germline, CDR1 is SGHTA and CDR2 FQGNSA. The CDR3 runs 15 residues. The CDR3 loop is CASRPRDRALHTQYF. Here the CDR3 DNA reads TGTGCCAGCAGGCCCCGGGACAGGGCGTTACATACGCAGTATTTT. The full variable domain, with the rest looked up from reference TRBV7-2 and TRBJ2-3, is GAGVSQSPSNKVTEKGKDVELRCDPISGHTALYWYRQSLGQGLEFLIYFQGNSAPDKSGLPSDRFSAERTGGSVSTLTIQRTQQEDSAVYLCASRPRDRALHTQYFGPGTRLTVL.

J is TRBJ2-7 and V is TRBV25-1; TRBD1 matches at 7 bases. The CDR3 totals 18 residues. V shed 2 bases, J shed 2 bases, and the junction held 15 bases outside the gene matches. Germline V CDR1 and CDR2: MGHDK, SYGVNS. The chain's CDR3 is CASSELGGRGGITYEQYF. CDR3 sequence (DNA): TGTGCCAGCAGTGAACTAGGTGGGCGAGGGGGCATCACCTACGAGCAGTACTTC.

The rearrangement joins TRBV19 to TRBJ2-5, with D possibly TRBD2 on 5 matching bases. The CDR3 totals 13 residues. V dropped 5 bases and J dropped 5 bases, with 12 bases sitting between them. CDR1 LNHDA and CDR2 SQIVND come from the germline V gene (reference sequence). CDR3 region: CASSPRDWETQYF. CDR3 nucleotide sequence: TGTGCCAGTAGTCCCCGGGATTGGGAGACCCAGTACTTC.

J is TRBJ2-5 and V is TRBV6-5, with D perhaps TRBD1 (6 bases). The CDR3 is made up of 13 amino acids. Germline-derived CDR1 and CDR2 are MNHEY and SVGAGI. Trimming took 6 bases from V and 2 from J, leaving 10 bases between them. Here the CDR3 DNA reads TGTGCCAGCAGAAGGACAGAACAAGAGACCCAGTACTTC. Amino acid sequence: CASRRTEQETQYF.

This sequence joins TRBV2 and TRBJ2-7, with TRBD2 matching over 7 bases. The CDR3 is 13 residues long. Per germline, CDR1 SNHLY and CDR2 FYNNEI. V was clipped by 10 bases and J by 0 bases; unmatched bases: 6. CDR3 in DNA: TGTGCCACCTTCCGGGAGGACTCCTACGAGCAGTACTTC. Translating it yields CATFREDSYEQYF. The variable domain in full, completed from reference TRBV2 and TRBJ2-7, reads EPEVTQTPSHQVTQMGQEVILRCVPISNHLYFYWYRQILGQKVEFLVSFYNNEISEKSEIFDDQFSVERPDGSNFTLKIRSTKLEDSAMYFCATFREDSYEQYFGPGTRLTVT.

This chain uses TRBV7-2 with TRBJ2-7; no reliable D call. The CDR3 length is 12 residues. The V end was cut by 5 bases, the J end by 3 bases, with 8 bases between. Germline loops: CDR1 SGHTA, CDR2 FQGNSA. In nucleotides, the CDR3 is TGTGCCAGCAGCGCCAGAGGCTACGAGCAGTACTTC. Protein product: CASSARGYEQYF.

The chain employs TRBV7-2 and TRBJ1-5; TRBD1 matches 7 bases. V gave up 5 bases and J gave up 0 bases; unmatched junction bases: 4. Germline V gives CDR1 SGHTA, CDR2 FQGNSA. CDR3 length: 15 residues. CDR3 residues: CASSPNRGSNQPQHF. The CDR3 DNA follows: TGTGCCAGCAGCCCTAACAGGGGTAGCAATCAGCCCCAGCATTTT.

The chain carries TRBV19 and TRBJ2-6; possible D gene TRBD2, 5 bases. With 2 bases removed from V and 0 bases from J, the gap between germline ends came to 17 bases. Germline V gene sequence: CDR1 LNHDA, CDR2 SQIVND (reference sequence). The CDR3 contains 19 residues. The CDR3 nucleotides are TGTGCCAGTAGTATACTACTAGGACCGTTACTCTCTGGGGCCAACGTCCTGACTTTC. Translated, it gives CASSILLGPLLSGANVLTF.

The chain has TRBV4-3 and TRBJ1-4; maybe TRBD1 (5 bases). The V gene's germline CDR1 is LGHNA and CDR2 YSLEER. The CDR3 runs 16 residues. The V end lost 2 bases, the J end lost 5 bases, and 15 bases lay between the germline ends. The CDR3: CASSQSPPRTNEKLFF. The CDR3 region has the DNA TGCGCCAGCAGCCAAAGTCCCCCTCGGACAAATGAAAAACTGTTTTTT.

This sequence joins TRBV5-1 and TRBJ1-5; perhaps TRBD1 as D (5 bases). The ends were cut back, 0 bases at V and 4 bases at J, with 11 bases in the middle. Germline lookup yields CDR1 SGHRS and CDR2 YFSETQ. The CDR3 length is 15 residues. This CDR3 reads CASSLDSRGNQPQHF. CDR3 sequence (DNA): TGCGCCAGCAGCTTGGACTCCCGGGGGAATCAGCCCCAGCATTTT.

CDR3 sequence reads: CSASEQETQYF. CDR3 in DNA: TGCAGTGCGTCCGAGCAAGAGACCCAGTACTTC. The rearrangement uses TRBV20-1 and TRBJ2-5; D unclear. CDR1 DFQATT and CDR2 SNEGSKA come from the germline V gene (reference sequence). This CDR3 has 11 residues. Trimming took off 6 bases at V and 2 bases at J, with 7 bases between the two ends.

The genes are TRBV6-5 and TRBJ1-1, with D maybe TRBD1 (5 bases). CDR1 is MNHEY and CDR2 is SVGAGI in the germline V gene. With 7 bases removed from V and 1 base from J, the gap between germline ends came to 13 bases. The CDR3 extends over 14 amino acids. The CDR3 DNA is TGTGCCAGCACCGGAGGGGATCGGAACACTGAAGCTTTCTTT. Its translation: CASTGGDRNTEAFF.

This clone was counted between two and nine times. The CDR3 spells CASKVSAGEIGGELFF. For the CDR3, the DNA is TGTGCCAGTAAAGTTTCAGCGGGAGAGATCGGCGGGGAGCTGTTTTTT. The chain links TRBV19 to TRBJ2-2; TRBD2 agrees at 8 bases. From germline, CDR1 is LNHDA and CDR2 SQIVND (reference sequence). V was pared by 7 bases and J by 7 bases, with 14 bases of the junction left unmatched. This CDR3 is built from 16 residues.

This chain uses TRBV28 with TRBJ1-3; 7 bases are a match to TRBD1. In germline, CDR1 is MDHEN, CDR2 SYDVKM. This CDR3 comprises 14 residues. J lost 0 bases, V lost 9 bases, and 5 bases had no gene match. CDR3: CASRDSSSGNTIYF. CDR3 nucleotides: TGTGCCAGTAGGGACAGCAGCTCTGGAAACACCATATATTTT. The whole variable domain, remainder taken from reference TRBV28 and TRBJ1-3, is DVKVTQSSRYLVKRTGEKVFLECVQDMDHENMFWYRQDPGLGLRLIYFSYDVKMKEKGDIPEGYSVSREKKERFSLILESASTNQTSMYLCASRDSSSGNTIYFGEGSWLTVV.

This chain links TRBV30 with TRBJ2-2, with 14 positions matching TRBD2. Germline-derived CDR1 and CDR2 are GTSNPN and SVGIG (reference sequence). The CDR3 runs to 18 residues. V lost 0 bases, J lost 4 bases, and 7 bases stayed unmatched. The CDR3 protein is CAWSVQAGLAGVTGELFF. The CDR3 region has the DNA TGTGCCTGGAGTGTACAAGCGGGACTAGCGGGAGTCACCGGGGAGCTGTTTTTT.

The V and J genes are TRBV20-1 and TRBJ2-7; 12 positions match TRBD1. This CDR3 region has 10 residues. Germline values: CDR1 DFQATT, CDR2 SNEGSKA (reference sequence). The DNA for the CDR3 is TGCAGTGCTCCCCGGGACAGGGGGCAGGTC. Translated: CSAPRDRGQV.

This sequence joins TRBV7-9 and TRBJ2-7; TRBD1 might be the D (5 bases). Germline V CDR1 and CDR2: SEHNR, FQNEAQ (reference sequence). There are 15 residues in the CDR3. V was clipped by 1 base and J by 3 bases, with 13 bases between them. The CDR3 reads CASSLEGRAYYEQYF. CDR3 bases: TGTGCCAGCAGCTTAGAAGGCAGGGCCTACTACGAGCAGTACTTC.

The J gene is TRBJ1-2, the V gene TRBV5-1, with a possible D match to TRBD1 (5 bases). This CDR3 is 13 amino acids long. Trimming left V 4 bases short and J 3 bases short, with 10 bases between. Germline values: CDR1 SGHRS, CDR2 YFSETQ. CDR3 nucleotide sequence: TGCGCCAGCAGCGAAACAGGAGACTATGGCTACACCTTC. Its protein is CASSETGDYGYTF. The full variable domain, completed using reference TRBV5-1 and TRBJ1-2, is KAGVTQTPRYLIKTRGQQVTLSCSPISGHRSVSWYQQTPGQGLQFLFEYFSETQRNKGNFPGRFSGRQFSNSRSEMNVSTLELGDSALYLCASSETGDYGYTFGSGTRLTVV.